One and the same sample provided the 19 T cell receptor beta chains below, sequenced in a study of beta chain features in type 1 diabetes. Expressed TCRB transcripts were sequenced because the entire RNA isolate underwent reverse transcription. Profiled with immunoSEQ multiplex PCR; TCRdb holds only in-frame clones, not every one. Here the sample spans 850,000 to 900,000 clones, about a sixth being singletons. Sequencing was performed on naive CD4+ T cells from blood. The receptors stem from a young woman in good health.

This clone came up a few times. Other DNA sequences in this sample translate to the same CDR3. The V gene is TRBV2, the J gene TRBJ2-7; D is unresolved. Trimming left V 1 base short and J 4 bases short, with 5 bases between. This CDR3 is 12 amino acids long. Germline loops: CDR1 SNHLY, CDR2 FYNNEI. The CDR3 protein is CASSEGAYEQYF. The CDR3 bases are TGTGCCAGCAGTGAAGGGGCGTACGAGCAGTACTTC.

A few counts support this clone. At one of its ends the junction is not consistent with the germline gene, which may arise from a read error. The chain has TRBV7-2 and TRBJ2-7; D may correspond to TRBD1 or TRBD2 (6 bases each). Germline CDR1 and CDR2: SGHTA and FQGNSA. The CDR3 consists of 12 residues. DNA for the CDR3: TGTGCCAGCAGCTTAGTACGGGGGCAGGTTCACTTC. Translating it yields CASSLVRGQVHF.

This clone was observed a handful of times. The gene calls are TRBV11-2 and TRBJ1-2; weak D call: TRBD1 (6 bases). Germline CDR1 is SGHAT and CDR2 is FQNNGV. This CDR3 contains 15 residues. Trimming left V 1 base short and J 7 bases short, with 16 bases between. The DNA of the CDR3 is TGTGCCAGCAGCTTAGGGGTCACAGGGAGTGGTGGCTACACCTTC. Encoded protein: CASSLGVTGSGGYTF.

The rearrangement links TRBV7-2 to TRBJ1-5; no clear D. V shed 5 bases and J shed 0 bases, with 8 bases lying between them. Germline values: CDR1 SGHTA, CDR2 FQGNSA. The CDR3 has 14 residues. As DNA, the CDR3 is TGTGCCAGCAGCCTGATCGTTAGCAATCAGCCCCAGCATTTT. It is translated as CASSLIVSNQPQHF. Using reference TRBV7-2 and TRBJ1-5 for the parts outside the CDR3, the full variable domain is GAGVSQSPSNKVTEKGKDVELRCDPISGHTALYWYRQSLGQGLEFLIYFQGNSAPDKSGLPSDRFSAERTGGSVSTLTIQRTQQEDSAVYLCASSLIVSNQPQHFGDGTRLSIL.

This clone was counted a few times. The chain has TRBV6-5 and TRBJ2-5; D unclear. The germline V gene has CDR1 MNHEY and CDR2 SVGAGI. The CDR3 length is 13 residues. With 7 bases removed from V and 0 bases from J, the gap between germline ends came to 9 bases. CDR3 loop: CASKIKNQETQYF. In DNA form, the CDR3 reads TGTGCCAGCAAGATCAAAAACCAAGAGACCCAGTACTTC.

The CDR3 nucleotides read TGTGCCAGCAGTTACTCGGTAGGGGCAAGTTACGAGCAGTACTTC. Amino acid sequence: CASSYSVGASYEQYF. The chain employs TRBV6-5 and TRBJ2-7, with D possibly being TRBD1 (5 bases). This CDR3 spans 15 amino acids. V dropped 0 bases and J dropped 4 bases, with 13 bases sitting between them. CDR1 is MNHEY, CDR2 SVGAGI, per germline.

This clone was counted between two and nine times. The chain couples TRBV7-9 to TRBJ2-1, with 9 bases matching TRBD2. Germline V gene lookup returns CDR1 SEHNR and CDR2 FQNEAQ (reference sequence). The trim removed 1 base at V and 5 bases at J, leaving 3 bases unmatched. The CDR3 contains 15 residues. The CDR3 bases are TGTGCCAGCAGCTTAGGCCTAGCGGGACACAATGAGCAGTTCTTC. Its protein product is CASSLGLAGHNEQFF. Drawing the rest from reference TRBV7-9 and TRBJ2-1, the complete variable domain is DTGVSQNPRHKITKRGQNVTFRCDPISEHNRLYWYRQTLGQGPEFLTYFQNEAQLEKSRLLSDRFSAERPKGSFSTLEIQRTEQGDSAMYLCASSLGLAGHNEQFFGPGTRLTVL.

This clone has a handful of counts. The identical CDR3 is also encoded by other nucleotide sequences in the sample. The chain recombines TRBV28 with TRBJ2-7; D is uncertain. The CDR3 totals 11 residues. Germline assignment: CDR1 MDHEN and CDR2 SYDVKM. V was shortened by 2 bases and J by 4 bases, with 3 bases between the two germline ends. The CDR3 region has the DNA TGTGCCAGCAGTTTAGTGTACGAGCAGTACTTC. Its translation: CASSLVYEQYF.

This clone has a handful of counts. The chain carries TRBV21-1 and TRBJ1-1. TRBV21-1 is a listed pseudogene. This CDR3 is 18 amino acids long. CDR3 DNA sequence: TGTGCCAGCAGCAAAAGAGAGCAGGGGATCGGGACTGACACTGAAGCTTTCTTT. Protein product: CASSKREQGIGTDTEAFF.

There are many counts of this clone. The V gene is TRBV14, the J gene TRBJ1-1; D remains unclear. CDR3 length: 14 amino acids. The V end lost 4 bases, the J end lost 5 bases, and 14 bases lay between the germline ends. Germline V CDR1 and CDR2: SGHDN, FVKESK. The CDR3 spells CASSLHRAGTEAFF. As DNA, the CDR3 is TGTGCCAGCAGCCTCCATCGGGCAGGAACTGAAGCTTTCTTT.

A few counts support this clone. The rearrangement links TRBV7-9 to TRBJ1-5; D is undetermined. Germline values: CDR1 SEHNR, CDR2 FQNEAQ (reference sequence). The CDR3 extends over 16 amino acids. The germline V and J ends were trimmed by 1 base and 5 bases, with 15 bases remaining between them. The CDR3 spells CASSLVRIRLYQPQHF. CDR3 DNA sequence: TGTGCCAGCAGCTTAGTCAGGATACGGTTGTATCAGCCCCAGCATTTT.

The gene calls are TRBV29-1 and TRBJ2-3, with TRBD1 matching over 11 bases. Germline CDR1 reads SQVTM; CDR2 reads ANQGSEA. The V segment lost 7 bases and the J segment 4 bases; nucleotides outside the gene matches: 4. The CDR3 runs to 13 residues. The CDR3, as DNA: TGCAGCGCCCGGGACAGGGGGTCAGATACGCAGTATTTT. Protein: CSARDRGSDTQYF.

Only a few counts were recorded for this clone. The chain carries TRBV5-4 and TRBJ2-7; D might be TRBD2 (6 bases). The CDR3 loop spans 15 amino acids. Per the germline V gene, CDR1 is SGHNT and CDR2 is YYREEE (reference sequence). The V end lost 4 bases, the J end lost 3 bases, and 17 bases lay between the germline ends. This CDR3 reads CASSPGRDRIYEQYF. The CDR3 DNA is TGTGCCAGCAGCCCAGGGCGGGACCGCATCTACGAGCAGTACTTC.

A few counts support this clone. The rearrangement joins TRBV7-9 to TRBJ2-5, with 10 bases identical to TRBD2. V dropped 5 bases and J dropped 0; count of bases not matched to a gene: 9. Germline assignment: CDR1 SEHNR and CDR2 FQNEAQ (reference sequence). This CDR3 spans 17 amino acids. The CDR3 nucleotides are TGTGCCAGCAGCATGATTACTAGCGGGAAGTACCAAGAGACCCAGTACTTC. It yields the protein CASSMITSGKYQETQYF. The variable domain in full, completed from reference TRBV7-9 and TRBJ2-5, reads DTGVSQNPRHKITKRGQNVTFRCDPISEHNRLYWYRQTLGQGPEFLTYFQNEAQLEKSRLLSDRFSAERPKGSFSTLEIQRTEQGDSAMYLCASSMITSGKYQETQYFGPGTRLLVL.

The chain couples TRBV19 to TRBJ2-3; 13 bases align to TRBD2. The junction had 9 bases not matched to a gene; V was cut back by 3 bases and J by 6 bases. This CDR3 has 17 amino acids. CDR1 LNHDA and CDR2 SQIVND come from the germline V gene (reference sequence). CDR3 nucleotide sequence: TGTGCCAGTAGTATCGGGGGAGGACTAGCGGGAGCGGATACGCAGTATTTT. This gives the protein CASSIGGGLAGADTQYF.

This clone has only a few counts. This sequence joins TRBV7-2 and TRBJ2-7; 9 nucleotides match TRBD2. CDR3 length equals 15 residues. V was pared by 2 bases and J by 3 bases, with 5 bases of the junction left unmatched. Per the germline V gene, CDR1 is SGHTA and CDR2 is FQGNSA. The CDR3 here is CASSLYRLADYEQYF. DNA for the CDR3: TGTGCCAGCAGCTTATATAGACTAGCGGACTACGAGCAGTACTTC.

The rearrangement joins TRBV11-2 to TRBJ2-7; TRBD1 matches 10 bases. V lost 2 bases, J lost 2 bases, and 6 bases stayed unmatched. The V gene's germline CDR1 is SGHAT and CDR2 FQNNGV. There are 16 residues in the CDR3. The CDR3 nucleotides are TGTGCCAGCAGCTTAAGGGGACAGGGGTCCCCCTACGAGCAGTACTTC. Protein: CASSLRGQGSPYEQYF.

Here the CDR3 DNA reads TGTGCCAGCAGCGTAAACCAGGCTCCTCGTTACGAGCAGTACTTC. As protein: CASSVNQAPRYEQYF. V usage is TRBV9 and J usage is TRBJ2-7, with D unresolved. CDR3 length: 15 residues. Looked up from germline, CDR1 is SGDLS and CDR2 is YYNGEE. V was cut by 1 base and J by 4 bases, with 15 bases left in between.

This clone was seen more than once but under ten times. The sample carries other DNA sequences with the same CDR3. The genes are TRBV19 and TRBJ1-1; D is undetermined. CDR3 length: 11 amino acids. The V end lost 8 bases, the J end lost 5 bases, and 9 bases lay between the germline ends. Germline CDR1 is LNHDA and CDR2 is SQIVND (reference sequence). The CDR3 coding sequence is TGTGCCAGTTCTAGACGGACTGAAGCTTTCTTT. Protein: CASSRRTEAFF. The full variable domain, in which reference TRBV19 and TRBJ1-1 provide the parts outside the CDR3, is DGGITQSPKYLFRKEGQNVTLSCEQNLNHDAMYWYRQDPGQGLRLIYYSQIVNDFQKGDIAEGYSVSREKKESFPLTVTSAQKNPTAFYLCASSRRTEAFFGQGTRLTVV.